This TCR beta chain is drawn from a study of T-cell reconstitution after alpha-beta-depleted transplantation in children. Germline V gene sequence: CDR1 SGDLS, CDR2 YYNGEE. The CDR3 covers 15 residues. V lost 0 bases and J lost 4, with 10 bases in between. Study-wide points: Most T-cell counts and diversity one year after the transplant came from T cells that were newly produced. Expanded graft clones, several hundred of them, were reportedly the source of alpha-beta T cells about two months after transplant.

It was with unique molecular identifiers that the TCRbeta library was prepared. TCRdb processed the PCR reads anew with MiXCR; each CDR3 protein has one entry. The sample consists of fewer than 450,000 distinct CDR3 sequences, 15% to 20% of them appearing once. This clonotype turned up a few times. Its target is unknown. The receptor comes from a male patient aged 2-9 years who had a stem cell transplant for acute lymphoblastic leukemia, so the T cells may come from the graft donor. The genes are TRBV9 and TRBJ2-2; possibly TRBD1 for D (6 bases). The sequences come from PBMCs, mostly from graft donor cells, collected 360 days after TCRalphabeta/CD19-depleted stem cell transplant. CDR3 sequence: CASSVETGPTGELFF. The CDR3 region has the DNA TGTGCCAGCAGCGTAGAGACAGGTCCCACCGGGGAGCTGTTTTTT.